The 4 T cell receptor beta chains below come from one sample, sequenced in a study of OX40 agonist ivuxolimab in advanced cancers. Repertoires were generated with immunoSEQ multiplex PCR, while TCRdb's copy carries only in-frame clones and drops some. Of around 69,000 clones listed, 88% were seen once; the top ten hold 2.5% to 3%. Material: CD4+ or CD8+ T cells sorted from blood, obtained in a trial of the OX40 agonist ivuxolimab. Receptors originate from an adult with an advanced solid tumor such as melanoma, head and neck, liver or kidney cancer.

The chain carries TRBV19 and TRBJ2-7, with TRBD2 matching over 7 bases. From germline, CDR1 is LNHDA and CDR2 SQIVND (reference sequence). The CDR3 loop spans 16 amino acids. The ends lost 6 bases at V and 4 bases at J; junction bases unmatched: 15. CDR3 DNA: TGTGCCAGTAGAGGGGTCCGGGCGGGAGATACTTACGAGCAGTACTTC. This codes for CASRGVRAGDTYEQYF.

CDR3 in DNA: TGTGCCAGCAGCTTGGGGGGACAGCGGTCCTACAATGAGCAGTTCTTC. This translates into CASSLGGQRSYNEQFF. The chain is built from TRBV5-4 and TRBJ2-1; 7 nucleotides line up with TRBD1. The CDR3 extends over 16 amino acids. CDR1 is SGHNT and CDR2 is YYREEE in the germline V gene (reference sequence). V lost 0 bases and J lost 1; bases outside the gene matches: 4. Complete variable domain (other parts from reference TRBV5-4 and TRBJ2-1): ETGVTQSPTHLIKTRGQQVTLRCSSQSGHNTVSWYQQALGQGPQFIFQYYREEENGRGNFPPRFSGLQFPNYSSELNVNALELDDSALYLCASSLGGQRSYNEQFFGPGTRLTVL.

The CDR3 protein is CASRPYWGQSYNSPLHF. In DNA, the CDR3 is TGTGCCAGCAGGCCGTATTGGGGACAGAGCTATAATTCACCCCTCCACTTT. The V gene is TRBV27, the J gene TRBJ1-6; 7 nucleotides line up with TRBD1. Unmatched junction bases numbered 11, after V lost 6 bases and J lost 3 bases. The CDR3 covers 17 residues. Looked up from germline, CDR1 is MNHEY and CDR2 is SMNVEV (reference sequence).

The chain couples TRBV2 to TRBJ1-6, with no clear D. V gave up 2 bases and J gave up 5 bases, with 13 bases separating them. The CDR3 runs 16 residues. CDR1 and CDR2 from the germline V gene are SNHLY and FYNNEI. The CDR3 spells CASSEWAGSNNSPLHF. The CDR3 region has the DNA TGTGCCAGCAGTGAATGGGCGGGGTCCAATAATTCACCCCTCCACTTT.